Sequencing of this T cell receptor beta chain was carried out in a study of blood T cell repertoires in COVID-19 (dated by TCRdb to 2018 to 2020). Notes on the research overall: The collaborator samples originated in the United States, Italy and Spain and spanned the acute and convalescent phases of COVID-19. The prospective study material was composed of cDNA or gDNA derived from T cells, B-cell-depleted T cells, or PBMCs. Subjects who had been exposed to COVID-19, were actively infected with it, or had recovered from it provided the deeply sampled blood TCRbeta repertoires that made up the dataset. A freely available public database, intended as a resource for researchers studying the immune response to SARS-CoV-2, is where the repertoires were released. Samples were obtained from the ongoing ImmuneRACE study (first 160 participants) and from some 1,200 subjects provided by 6 global collaborators. The sample metadata nearly always contained a de-identified subject ID, COVID-19 status, age in years and sex. HLA class I and class II types, where available, came from metadata supplied by the sample provider rather than from assay-based typing.

This clone has a count of ten or more. No cognate antigen has been identified for it. One end of the junction fails to match germline, which may point to a read error. One collaborating source in Seattle enrolled patients while the patients were actively infected and followed the patients over time throughout the course of disease. Collaborating institutions collected whole blood in K2EDTA tubes following their own protocols. For TCRbeta analysis, collaborator samples were shipped as frozen whole blood, as isolated PBMCs, or as DNA extracted from either sample type. CDR1 MNHEY and CDR2 SVGAGI are derived from the germline V gene. The CDR3 has 11 amino acids, counting the end cysteine and phenylalanine. Of the read, only the CDR3 DNA is kept; its 33 bases are in frame from base 1. The immunoSEQ Assay, a bias-controlled multiplex PCR, was used to amplify TCRbeta CDR3 regions from genomic DNA. Regarding the original processing steps: Within the assay, amplification of reference gene primers was used to estimate how many nucleated cells each sample contained. Sequence reads were collapsed and filtered to measure the absolute abundance of every unique TCRbeta CDR3 rearrangement. Productive Simpson clonality was computed per sample as the square root of Simpson's diversity index over productive rearrangements. Not all clones reach the TCRdb copy of this immuneACCESS table, which keeps in-frame sequences only. Checked studies attribute under half of the gap to unresolved V genes and leave the rest unexplained. From that table come the V and J calls and clone size; the DNA was used to work out D and trimming. In this sample the table shows around 250,000 clones, around 91% of which occur a single time. Of the sample, 2.1% falls within the top ten clones.

Results and caveats for the whole study, not just this receptor: The quantity of clinical and demographic metadata differed by source and by participant and was supplied without curation.

The sequence links TRBV6-5 to TRBJ2-7; TRBD1 could be the D gene, as 6 bases match. This clonotype originated in a woman aged 55-70 years with COVID-19, enrolled during active disease. The source material was peripheral blood. The CDR3 protein sequence reads: CASKQGLTPFF. The bases are TGTGCCAGTAAACAGGGTCTTACCCCCTTCTTC.